The 27 T cell receptor beta chains given below trace back to one sample, sequenced in a study of T cells in Graves' hyperthyroidism and ophthalmopathy. Amplification of TCR beta CDR3 regions was performed using RNA transcripts as template. During a first-round RT-PCR of the TCR CDR3, the HTBI primer set was used. MiXCR, run by TCRdb on the multiplex PCR reads, gives a single entry per CDR3 protein. Counted here are roughly 500,000 distinct CDR3 sequences, approximately 15% occurring once; the ten biggest clones make up roughly 5.5%. Sequencing used blood. The receptor set was obtained from a woman aged 25 to 39 with Graves' hyperthyroidism that later progressed to Graves' ophthalmopathy.

This clonotype was observed at least ten times. The chain couples TRBV5-8 to TRBJ2-5; 14 bases agree with TRBD2. This CDR3 spans 17 amino acids. The V segment lost 3 bases and the J segment 5 bases; nucleotides outside the gene matches: 9. CDR1 and CDR2 from the germline V gene are SGHTS and YDEGEE. The CDR3, as DNA: TGTGCCAGCAGCTCGGACCTGGGACTAGCGGGAGTCGAGACCCAGTACTTC. Translated: CASSSDLGLAGVETQYF.

Points on this clonotype: Being one base from a much bigger clone, this may be a read error. The rearrangement uses TRBV28 and TRBJ1-2, with D perhaps matching TRBD1 (5 bases). The CDR3 consists of 12 residues. In germline, CDR1 is MDHEN, CDR2 SYDVKM. CDR3 in DNA: TGTGTCAGCAGTTTGCTTGGGGACCCCTACACCTTC. Translated, it gives CVSSLLGDPYTF.

This clonotype was found many times. The chain uses TRBV12-3 or TRBV12-4 and TRBJ2-7, with 9 bases aligning to TRBD2. This CDR3 is 14 amino acids long. After removal of 6 bases from V and 1 base from J, the junction contained 4 bases not matched to a gene. This chain's CDR3 is CASSGAGGSYEQYF. CDR3 DNA sequence: TGTGCCAGCAGCGGAGCGGGGGGTTCCTACGAGCAGTACTTC.

Ten or more counts support this clonotype. This rearrangement joins TRBV28 to TRBJ2-7; 8 nucleotides agree with TRBD2. CDR3 length equals 13 residues. Germline V lookup: CDR1 MDHEN, CDR2 SYDVKM. After removal of 4 bases from V and 9 bases from J, the junction contained 8 bases not matched to a gene. The DNA of the CDR3 is TGTGCCAGCAGTTCCGGGAGGGCCAGCGGGCAGTACTTC. It codes for CASSSGRASGQYF.

The table lists this clonotype with a few counts. One end of the junction does not line up with germline, which may come from a read error. This chain links TRBV7-7 with TRBJ2-2; 7 bases agree with TRBD1. CDR3 length equals 15 residues. CDR1 and CDR2 from the germline V gene are SSHAT and FNYEAQ (reference sequence). This CDR3 reads CASSLDRIHTGELFF. In DNA, the CDR3 is TGTGCTAGCAGCCTGGACAGGATACACACCGGGGAGCTGTTTTTT.

This clonotype has ten or more counts. The chain carries TRBV18 and TRBJ1-2; the D gene is possibly TRBD1 (5 bases). The CDR3 covers 16 residues. The V and J ends lost 1 base and 1 base respectively, with 13 bases between them. Germline loops: CDR1 KGHSH, CDR2 LQKENI. DNA of the CDR3: TGTGCCAGCTCACCACAAGGGGAAAGTAATAACTATGGCTACACCTTC. This translates into CASSPQGESNNYGYTF.

On this clonotype: A much larger clone is a single base away; this may be a read error. The chain joins TRBV4-1 to TRBJ1-2; tentative D call: TRBD1 (5 bases). Germline CDR1 and CDR2: MGHRA and YSYEKL. Trimming cost V 2 bases and J 4 bases, with 17 bases left between them. The CDR3 is 16 residues long. The CDR3, as DNA: TGCGCCAGCAGCCAACGAACTAGGAGGGGCAGCTATGGCTACACCTTC. This gives the protein CASSQRTRRGSYGYTF.

The chain carries TRBV28 and TRBJ2-3; TRBD1 agrees at 7 bases. The CDR3 has 15 amino acids. V shed 5 bases, J shed 4 bases, and the junction held 9 bases outside the gene matches. In germline, CDR1 is MDHEN, CDR2 SYDVKM. CDR3 nucleotide sequence: TGTGCCAGCAGTCTATCGCGACAGGGCTCAGATACGCAGTATTTT. Translation gives CASSLSRQGSDTQYF.

This clonotype has ten or more counts. The J gene is TRBJ2-1, the V gene TRBV24-1, with 13 bases identical to TRBD2. The trim removed 5 bases at V and 10 bases at J, leaving 13 bases unmatched. The CDR3 is made up of 17 amino acids. CDR1 is KGHDR, CDR2 SFDVKD, per germline. The CDR3 here is CATSAVPGTSGIDEQFF. CDR3 in DNA: TGTGCCACCAGTGCCGTACCAGGGACTAGCGGGATTGACGAGCAGTTCTTC.

This rearrangement joins TRBV5-1 to TRBJ2-6, with D possibly matching TRBD2 (6 bases). Between the trimmed V and J ends, which lost 0 bases and 2 bases, there was a span of 15 bases. This CDR3 region has 18 residues. The germline V gene encodes CDR1 SGHRS and CDR2 YFSETQ. CDR3 sequence reads: CASSLVLYGGAGANVLTF. The CDR3 region has the DNA TGCGCCAGCAGCTTGGTTCTCTACGGGGGAGCTGGGGCCAACGTCCTGACTTTC. Full variable domain (rest looked up from reference TRBV5-1 and TRBJ2-6): KAGVTQTPRYLIKTRGQQVTLSCSPISGHRSVSWYQQTPGQGLQFLFEYFSETQRNKGNFPGRFSGRQFSNSRSEMNVSTLELGDSALYLCASSLVLYGGAGANVLTFGAGSRLTVL.

Ten or more counts support this clonotype. The chain recombines TRBV19 with TRBJ2-4, with D perhaps given as TRBD1 or TRBD2 (5 bases each). The CDR3 sequence is 14 residues long. Germline V CDR1 and CDR2: LNHDA, SQIVND (reference sequence). The V end lost 6 bases, the J end lost 5 bases, and 14 bases lay between the germline ends. CDR3 in amino acids: CASSYRDAQNIQYF. The DNA of the CDR3 is TGTGCCAGTAGCTACCGGGACGCGCAAAACATTCAGTACTTC.

V usage is TRBV4-3 and J usage is TRBJ1-5, with D maybe TRBD1 (6 bases). V lost 3 bases and J 2 bases, leaving 11 bases between the germline ends. The germline gives CDR1 LGHNA, CDR2 YSLEER. This CDR3 is built from 15 residues. CDR3: CASSQSRGGNQPQHF. The CDR3 nucleotides are TGCGCCAGCAGCCAGTCCAGGGGCGGCAATCAGCCCCAGCATTTT.

The chain has TRBV7-9 and TRBJ2-1; TRBD2 matches at 9 bases. Germline-derived CDR1 and CDR2 are SEHNR and FQNEAQ (reference sequence). This CDR3 has 21 amino acids. The trim removed 6 bases at V and 2 bases at J, leaving 23 bases unmatched. Here the CDR3 reads CASSQPSTQREVSRPYNEQFF. The CDR3 DNA sequence: TGTGCCAGCAGTCAACCCTCGACCCAGCGGGAGGTTTCACGGCCCTACAATGAGCAGTTCTTC.

This clonotype came up a few times. The chain uses TRBV6-1 and TRBJ2-6; D possibly corresponds to TRBD2 (5 bases). With 10 bases removed from V and 2 bases from J, the gap between germline ends came to 9 bases. CDR1 and CDR2 from the germline V gene are MNHNS and SASEGT. The CDR3 consists of 13 residues. The CDR3 nucleotides read TGTGCCACGGAGGAAACTGGGGCCAACGTCCTGACTTTC. Residues: CATEETGANVLTF.

The V call is TRBV2, the J call TRBJ2-7, with a tentative D call TRBD1 (6 bases). The length of the CDR3 is 16 residues. With 0 bases removed from V and 0 bases from J, the gap between germline ends came to 12 bases. The germline gives CDR1 SNHLY, CDR2 FYNNEI. CDR3 bases: TGTGCCAGCAGTGAAGCTAGGACAGTGAGCTCCTACGAGCAGTACTTC. Residues: CASSEARTVSSYEQYF. The complete variable domain, with remaining parts taken from reference TRBV2 and TRBJ2-7, reads EPEVTQTPSHQVTQMGQEVILRCVPISNHLYFYWYRQILGQKVEFLVSFYNNEISEKSEIFDDQFSVERPDGSNFTLKIRSTKLEDSAMYFCASSEARTVSSYEQYFGPGTRLTVT.

This clonotype was seen ten or more times. This chain uses TRBV3-1 with TRBJ2-7; D is unclear. CDR3 size: 17 residues. Germline lookup yields CDR1 LGHDT and CDR2 YNNKEL (reference sequence). The V end was cut by 1 base, the J end by 1 base, with 17 bases between. This chain's CDR3 is CASSQGLGDFLSYEQYF. In DNA, the CDR3 is TGTGCCAGCAGCCAAGGGCTTGGAGACTTCCTATCCTACGAGCAGTACTTC.

This clonotype was counted many times. The chain joins TRBV27 to TRBJ2-7; unclear D gene. The CDR3 sequence is 12 residues long. Trimming stripped 11 bases from V and 0 bases from J, with 11 bases between. Germline CDR1 is MNHEY and CDR2 is SMNVEV (reference sequence). CDR3 loop: CAVHARSYEQYF. CDR3 DNA: TGTGCCGTACACGCTCGCTCCTACGAGCAGTACTTC.

This clonotype was found many times. The chain has TRBV7-2 and TRBJ2-3, with 14 nucleotides matching TRBD2. The CDR3 length is 16 residues. Germline CDR1 reads SGHTA; CDR2 reads FQGNSA. V lost 4 bases to trimming and J lost 4 bases; unmatched junction nucleotides: 4. CDR3 nucleotide sequence: TGTGCCAGCAGCTCGACTAGCGGGAGGGTTGCAGATACGCAGTATTTT. It specifies CASSSTSGRVADTQYF.

In this sample, this clonotype turned up many times. The chain uses TRBV12-3 or TRBV12-4 and TRBJ2-1; D possibly matches TRBD1 or TRBD2 (5 bases each). V lost 7 bases, J lost 7 bases, and 20 bases lay in between. The CDR3 extends over 15 amino acids. CDR3 coding DNA: TGTGCCAGCACCTTTGGGGCCTCCCCGGGGAATGAGCAGTTCTTC. This codes for CASTFGASPGNEQFF.

This chain links TRBV5-1 with TRBJ2-7; D is ambiguous. The CDR3 totals 13 residues. CDR1 is SGHRS, CDR2 YFSETQ, per germline. V was clipped by 4 bases and J by 3 bases, with 11 bases between them. The CDR3 DNA sequence: TGCGCCAGCAGCGGCCCGGGCAGCTACGAGCAGTACTTC. Translated, it gives CASSGPGSYEQYF. The entire variable domain, with the rest obtained from reference TRBV5-1 and TRBJ2-7, is as follows: KAGVTQTPRYLIKTRGQQVTLSCSPISGHRSVSWYQQTPGQGLQFLFEYFSETQRNKGNFPGRFSGRQFSNSRSEMNVSTLELGDSALYLCASSGPGSYEQYFGPGTRLTVT.

Details on this clonotype: One junction end does not reproduce the germline sequence, and a read error may be involved. V is TRBV3-1 and J is TRBJ1-1; 10 bases are a match to TRBD1. There are 16 residues in the CDR3. In germline, CDR1 is LGHDT, CDR2 YNNKEL (reference sequence). CDR3: CASSPGTGVVKTEAFF. The CDR3 nucleotides read TGTGCCAGCAGCCCAGGGACAGGGGTCGTGAAGACTGAAGCTTTCTTT.

The J gene is TRBJ2-4, the V gene TRBV15; possible D gene TRBD2, 5 bases. Germline V gene lookup returns CDR1 LNHNV and CDR2 YYDKDF (reference sequence). V was shortened by 0 bases and J by 8 bases, with 8 bases between the two germline ends. This CDR3 contains 13 residues. The CDR3 coding sequence is TGTGCCACCAGCAGAGAGAGGCGGGACATTCAGTACTTC. Translating it yields CATSRERRDIQYF. Based on the CDR3 plus reference TRBV15 and TRBJ2-4, the full variable domain is DAMVIQNPRYQVTQFGKPVTLSCSQTLNHNVMYWYQQKSSQAPKLLFHYYDKDFNNEADTPDNFQSRRPNTSFCFLDIRSPGLGDTAMYLCATSRERRDIQYFGAGTRLSVL.

In this sample, this clonotype turned up many times. The chain couples TRBV10-3 to TRBJ1-6; tentatively, D is TRBD1 (6 bases). Germline V CDR1 and CDR2: ENHRY, SYGVKD. The CDR3 sequence is 17 residues long. With 8 bases removed from V and 2 bases from J, the gap between germline ends came to 19 bases. The CDR3: CAISTEGVRTYNSPLHF. For the CDR3, the DNA is TGTGCCATCTCTACCGAGGGGGTTAGGACCTATAATTCACCCCTCCACTTT.

The genes are TRBV3-1 and TRBJ2-3; 9 nucleotides align to TRBD2. CDR3 size: 15 residues. In germline, CDR1 is LGHDT, CDR2 YNNKEL (reference sequence). Germline trimming cut 0 bases from V and 7 bases from J; bases unmatched to any gene: 5. The CDR3 sequence: CASSQEPGLANTQYF. CDR3 nucleotides: TGTGCCAGCAGCCAAGAACCGGGACTAGCAAATACGCAGTATTTT.

The sample holds many counts of this clonotype. V is TRBV28 and J is TRBJ2-7; D gene ambiguous. Germline loops: CDR1 MDHEN, CDR2 SYDVKM. V gave up 3 bases and J gave up 2 bases, with 11 bases separating them. The CDR3 contains 14 residues. CDR3 sequence reads: CASSLEGPTYEQYF. The CDR3 nucleotides read TGTGCCAGCAGTTTGGAAGGGCCCACCTACGAGCAGTACTTC.

J is TRBJ2-5 and V is TRBV9; D is ambiguous. The germline CDR1 and CDR2 sequences are SGDLS and YYNGEE. V lost 0 bases to trimming and J lost 5 bases, with 11 bases between them. The CDR3 length is 14 residues. CDR3 sequence reads: CASSVVPDRETQYF. The CDR3 DNA reads TGTGCCAGCAGCGTAGTGCCAGATCGCGAGACCCAGTACTTC.

This sequence joins TRBV7-2 and TRBJ1-2; no firm D call. Trimming removed 10 bases at V and 3 bases at J, with 12 bases between. Per germline, CDR1 SGHTA and CDR2 FQGNSA. The CDR3 length is 12 residues. Here the CDR3 DNA reads TGTGCCACCCGGACGGATCACTATGGCTACACCTTC. Amino acids: CATRTDHYGYTF.